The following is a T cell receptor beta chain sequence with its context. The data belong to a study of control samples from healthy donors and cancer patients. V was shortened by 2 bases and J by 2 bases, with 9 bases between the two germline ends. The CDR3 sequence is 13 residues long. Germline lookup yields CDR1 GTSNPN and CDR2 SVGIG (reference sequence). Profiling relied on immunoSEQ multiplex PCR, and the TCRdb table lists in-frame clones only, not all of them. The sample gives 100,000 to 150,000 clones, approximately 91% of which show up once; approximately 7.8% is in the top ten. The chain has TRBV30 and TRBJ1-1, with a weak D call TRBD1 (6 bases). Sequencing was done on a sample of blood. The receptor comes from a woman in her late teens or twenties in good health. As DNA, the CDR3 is TGTGCCTGGAGTACCAGGGGAAACACTGAAGCTTTCTTT. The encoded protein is CAWSTRGNTEAFF.